This is a list of T cell receptor beta chains from one sample in a study of cytomegalovirus exposure and HLA in healthy donors. Method: immunoSEQ multiplex PCR; TCRdb's copy keeps in-frame clones and lacks some. The sample has 150,000 to 200,000 clones, 70% to 80% seen once. The sequenced material came from PBMCs. The source of these receptors is a man in his sixties in good health and CMV-seronegative. Each CDR3 is given with its conserved first and last residue. The D gene is left open where the match is weak. Clone sizes are given selectively: once, few, many, or a class where the clone is expanded.

d_call j_call clone_size v_call cdr3_nt cdr3_aa
- TRBJ1-4 - TRBV5-1 TGCGCCAGCAGCTTGGGGGATGACGGGATATTTAATGAAAAACTGTTTTTT CASSLGDDGIFNEKLFF
TRBD1 TRBJ1-5 - TRBV19 TGTGCCAGTAGGAGCCGACAGGGGGAGAATCAGCCCCAGCATTTT CASRSRQGENQPQHF
TRBD2 TRBJ2-3 - TRBV7-9 TGTGCCAGCAGCAACCGACTAGCCTCTAGCACAGATACGCAGTATTTT CASSNRLASSTDTQYF
TRBD2 TRBJ2-1 - TRBV7-7 TGTGCTAGCAGCTTAGGACTAGCGGCGACCAATGAGCAGTTCTTC CASSLGLAATNEQFF
TRBD1 TRBJ1-5 few TRBV2 TGTGCCAGCAAAGGGGAGACAGGGGGCGGGAGGCAGCCCCAGCATTTT CASKGETGGGRQPQHF
TRBD1 TRBJ1-2 - TRBV5-1 TGCGCCAGCAGCCACCCAGGGGGCGATGGCTACACCTTC CASSHPGGDGYTF
TRBD1 TRBJ2-5 - TRBV2 TGTGCCAGCAGAGGGGACAGGGGCCCAGAGACCCAGTACTTC CASRGDRGPETQYF
- TRBJ2-3 few TRBV7-2 TGTGCCAGCAGCTTAATTTGGTCGGGTCCGTGGGATACGCAGTATTTT CASSLIWSGPWDTQYF
TRBD2 TRBJ2-2 - TRBV9 TGTGCCAGCAGCGCACTAGCGGGAGCGAACACCGGGGAGCTGTTTTTT CASSALAGANTGELFF
TRBD1 TRBJ2-1 - TRBV25-1 TGTGCCAGGGGGTCGGCAGGGGGCTGGAATGAGCAGTTCTTC CARGSAGGWNEQFF
- TRBJ1-3 - TRBV5-1 TGCGCCAGCAGCTTAGTCGGGTGGGGAAACACCATATATTTT CASSLVGWGNTIYF
TRBD2 TRBJ2-5 - TRBV30 TGTGCCTGGAGCCGGGGATTAGCGGGAGGGCAGGCAAGTGAGCAGTACTTC CAWSRGLAGGQASEQYF
TRBD1 TRBJ1-6 - TRBV10-2 TGCGCCAGCATCAGGACAGGGGGTTCACCCCTCCACTTT CASIRTGGSPLHF
- TRBJ1-1 - TRBV7-9 TGTGCCAGCAGCTTTGCGAGGGAAGCAATCGGGGGCACTGAAGCTTTCTTT CASSFAREAIGGTEAFF
- TRBJ2-7 - TRBV7-8 TGTGCCAGCAGCTTAGACGGTAGCGGACGCTACGAGCAGTACTTC CASSLDGSGRYEQYF
- TRBJ1-4 few TRBV10-3 TGTGCCATCAGTGAAACAGTTAATGAAAAACTGTTTTTT CAISETVNEKLFF
- TRBJ2-3 - TRBV5-1 TGCGCCAGCCAAGGGGAGGGCACAGATACGCAGTATTTT CASQGEGTDTQYF
- TRBJ1-4 - TRBV21-1 TGTGCCAGCAGTCTCCGCGGACAGGCGAAACGGGAAAAACTGTTTTTT CASSLRGQAKREKLFF
- TRBJ1-4 - TRBV25-1 TGTGCCAGCAGTGATCATATTACAGGTTCAACTAATGAAAAACTGTTTTTT CASSDHITGSTNEKLFF
TRBD1 TRBJ1-3 - TRBV5-1 TGCGCCAGCAGCTTGTGGTGGGACAGGCGCTCTGGAAACACCATATATTTT CASSLWWDRRSGNTIYF
TRBD1 TRBJ2-5 once TRBV7-9 TGTGCCAGCAGCTTAGCGAAGGGGATAGGGACAGAAGAGACCCAGTACTTC CASSLAKGIGTEETQYF
- TRBJ1-2 once TRBV7-9 TGTGCCAGCAGCTTAGCAGCTGGGGGAGGGGGTCATGGCTACACCTTC CASSLAAGGGGHGYTF
- TRBJ2-7 - TRBV5-4 TGTGCCAGCAGCTCCGGGACTTCCTCCTACGAGCAGTACTTC CASSSGTSSYEQYF
TRBD1 TRBJ1-1 - TRBV19 TGTGCCAGTAGTGCCACTCCGGGGGCAGGGGGTGAAGCTTTCTTT CASSATPGAGGEAFF
- TRBJ2-6 once TRBV9 TGTGCCAGCAGCGTAGCGGTCGGGGCTGGGGCCAACGTCCTGACTTTC CASSVAVGAGANVLTF
- TRBJ2-7 - TRBV4-1 TGCGCCAGCAGCCAAGATCAAGGGGCCGTCCTTTACGAGCAGTACTTC CASSQDQGAVLYEQYF
- TRBJ2-7 - TRBV19 TGTGCCAGTAGTATACCGGGAGAGAGAGGTTACGAGCAGTACTTC CASSIPGERGYEQYF
TRBD1 TRBJ1-1 - TRBV15 TGTGCCACCAGCAGAGTGAGAGGGGGCGCGACTGAAGCTTTCTTT CATSRVRGGATEAFF
TRBD1 TRBJ1-6 few TRBV18 TGTGCCAGCTCATGGGACAGGGGAGACTCACCCCTCCACTTT CASSWDRGDSPLHF
- TRBJ2-1 few TRBV27 TGTGCCAGCAGTTTACCGGGACTCGGGGTAAATGAGCAGTTCTTC CASSLPGLGVNEQFF
TRBD2 TRBJ2-1 once TRBV4-2 TGTGCCAGCAGCTTCAACTTCGGGACTAGCGGTAATGAGCAGTTCTTC CASSFNFGTSGNEQFF
- TRBJ2-1 - TRBV6-1 TGTGCCAGTGATTTGCTTCGGAATGAGCAGTTCTTC CASDLLRNEQFF
- TRBJ2-7 - TRBV7-9 TGTGCCAGCAGCCTCGACAGCACCCACTACGAGCAGTACTTC CASSLDSTHYEQYF
- TRBJ2-7 - TRBV5-1 TGCGCCAGCAGCCCGGACAAAAACTACGAGCAGTACTTC CASSPDKNYEQYF
- TRBJ2-2 - TRBV19 TGTGCCAGTAGTATAGTGGCGGGGCTGAACACCGGGGAGCTGTTTTTT CASSIVAGLNTGELFF
TRBD2 TRBJ2-5 - TRBV2 TGTGCCAGCAGAAACGGGGGGCTAGCGGGGTCGGAGACCCAGTACTTC CASRNGGLAGSETQYF
- TRBJ1-2 - TRBV5-6 TGTGCCAGCAGTCTAGGGGCTGGCTACACCTTC CASSLGAGYTF
- TRBJ2-5 - TRBV29-1 TGCAGCGTAAATCAGGGAATTGGAGAGACCCAGTACTTC CSVNQGIGETQYF